The 24 T cell receptor beta chains reported below all come from one sample, sequenced in a study of blood T cell repertoires in COVID-19. The protocol was immunoSEQ multiplex PCR, while the TCRdb copy is restricted to in-frame clones and leaves out a portion. The repertoire has some 370,000 clones, around 83% of them found once; the top ten carry about 4.8%. Sequenced sample: PBMCs or T cells enriched from blood (not recorded which). Receptor source: a woman between 45 and 60 years old who had recovered from COVID-19.

This clone has just one count. The chain couples TRBV10-3 to TRBJ2-1, with D maybe TRBD2 (5 bases). The V end was cut by 3 bases, the J end by 4 bases, with 16 bases between. Germline assignment: CDR1 ENHRY and CDR2 SYGVKD. This CDR3 comprises 16 residues. CDR3 residues: CAISEVSARAYNEQFF. Here the CDR3 DNA reads TGTGCCATCAGTGAAGTTAGCGCGAGGGCTTACAATGAGCAGTTCTTC.

This clone was counted a single time. This sequence joins TRBV3-1 (or the pseudogene TRBV3-2) and TRBJ2-7; D might be TRBD2 (6 bases). Per the germline V gene, CDR1 is LGHDT and CDR2 is YNNKEL (reference sequence). The V and J ends lost 1 base and 0 bases respectively, with 10 bases between them. This CDR3 contains 15 residues. The CDR3 spells CASSQVGGVSYEQYF. The CDR3 DNA sequence: TGTGCCAGCAGCCAAGTAGGCGGGGTCTCCTACGAGCAGTACTTC.

The chain recombines TRBV30 with TRBJ1-2, with D possibly TRBD1 on 5 matching bases. V was trimmed by 5 bases and J by 4 bases, leaving 11 bases between them. CDR1 and CDR2 (germline): GTSNPN, SVGIG (reference sequence). The CDR3 totals 12 residues. This chain's CDR3 is CAWAGDPYGYTF. In DNA, the CDR3 is TGTGCCTGGGCGGGGGACCCCTATGGCTACACCTTC.

DNA for the CDR3: TGTGCCGTGGCGGGGCATGGCTACACCTTC. Translating it yields CAVAGHGYTF. This rearrangement joins TRBV12-3 or TRBV12-4 to TRBJ1-2; tentative D call: TRBD1 (5 bases). V was trimmed by 11 bases and J by 6 bases, leaving 10 bases between them. The CDR3 extends over 10 amino acids.

V and J are TRBV27 and TRBJ1-3; D not certain. This CDR3 region has 15 residues. V was clipped by 5 bases and J by 0 bases, with 11 bases between them. Germline V gene lookup returns CDR1 MNHEY and CDR2 SMNVEV (reference sequence). The CDR3 sequence: CASSNGLGSGNTIYF. CDR3 sequence (DNA): TGTGCCAGCAGTAACGGACTCGGCTCTGGAAACACCATATATTTT.

As DNA, the CDR3 is TGTGCCAGCAGCTTGACAGGGGGCGCACCTAATGAAAAACTGTTTTTT. Its protein product is CASSLTGGAPNEKLFF. V usage is TRBV11-2 and J usage is TRBJ1-4; 10 bases are a match to TRBD1. From germline, CDR1 is SGHAT and CDR2 FQNNGV. The CDR3 sequence is 16 residues long. The V segment lost 3 bases and the J segment 3 bases; nucleotides outside the gene matches: 4.

A word on this clone: Germline and junction disagree at one end, which may indicate a read error. The V and J genes are TRBV20-1 and TRBJ1-2; TRBD1 agrees at 7 bases. In germline, CDR1 is DFQATT, CDR2 SNEGSKA (reference sequence). This CDR3 has 11 amino acids. The CDR3 nucleotides read TGTCTACAGGGGTCCTCCTATGGCTACACCTTC. The encoded protein is CLQGSSYGYTF.

The chain employs TRBV30 and TRBJ1-3; D uncertain. Germline V gives CDR1 GTSNPN, CDR2 SVGIG (reference sequence). The CDR3 runs 12 residues. V was cut by 6 bases and J by 0 bases, with 6 bases left in between. CDR3 sequence (DNA): TGTGCCTGCGTAAACTCTGGAAACACCATATATTTT. This translates into CACVNSGNTIYF.

The chain carries TRBV25-1 and TRBJ1-5, with TRBD1 identical over 10 bases. Germline trimming cut 6 bases from V and 3 bases from J; bases unmatched to any gene: 2. The CDR3 has 14 amino acids. Germline assignment: CDR1 MGHDK and CDR2 SYGVNS. CDR3 in DNA: TGTGCCAGCAGGGGACAGGGGTACAATCAGCCCCAGCATTTT. This codes for CASRGQGYNQPQHF.

This clone was counted a few times. This chain connects TRBV5-1 to TRBJ2-7; D is possibly TRBD1 (6 bases). There are 15 residues in the CDR3. V was pared by 0 bases and J by 3 bases, with 13 bases between. CDR1 SGHRS and CDR2 YFSETQ come from the germline V gene. This CDR3 reads CASSLAGTTNYEQYF. CDR3 DNA sequence: TGCGCCAGCAGCTTGGCCGGGACAACTAACTACGAGCAGTACTTC. The entire variable domain, with the rest obtained from reference TRBV5-1 and TRBJ2-7, is as follows: KAGVTQTPRYLIKTRGQQVTLSCSPISGHRSVSWYQQTPGQGLQFLFEYFSETQRNKGNFPGRFSGRQFSNSRSEMNVSTLELGDSALYLCASSLAGTTNYEQYFGPGTRLTVT.

The gene calls are TRBV6-5 and TRBJ2-3; maybe TRBD1 (6 bases). V was pared by 5 bases and J by 4 bases, with 10 bases between. Germline V gives CDR1 MNHEY, CDR2 SVGAGI. This CDR3 contains 13 residues. CDR3 residues: CASSRTEADTQYF. In DNA, the CDR3 is TGTGCCAGCAGTCGGACAGAAGCAGATACGCAGTATTTT.

This chain joins TRBV9 and TRBJ1-2; a possible D gene is TRBD1 (5 bases). V lost 0 bases and J lost 4, with 10 bases in between. There are 14 residues in the CDR3. Germline CDR1 is SGDLS and CDR2 is YYNGEE. Here the CDR3 reads CASSVAGGTYGYTF. The CDR3 DNA sequence: TGTGCCAGCAGCGTAGCCGGGGGAACCTATGGCTACACCTTC.

The chain employs TRBV19 and TRBJ2-1; TRBD1 matches at 9 bases. Germline V gene lookup returns CDR1 LNHDA and CDR2 SQIVND (reference sequence). There are 15 residues in the CDR3. After removal of 7 bases from V and 6 bases from J, the junction contained 10 bases not matched to a gene. The CDR3 DNA reads TGTGCCAGTACCGAACAGGGGGCCCCTCGCAATGAGCAGTTCTTC. Amino acid sequence: CASTEQGAPRNEQFF. Full variable domain (remainder filled in from reference TRBV19 and TRBJ2-1): DGGITQSPKYLFRKEGQNVTLSCEQNLNHDAMYWYRQDPGQGLRLIYYSQIVNDFQKGDIAEGYSVSREKKESFPLTVTSAQKNPTAFYLCASTEQGAPRNEQFFGPGTRLTVL.

The chain links TRBV5-3 to TRBJ1-6; perhaps TRBD1 as D (5 bases). TRBV5-3 is an open reading frame whose function is uncertain. V lost 0 bases and J lost 7, with 26 bases in between. This CDR3 has 20 residues. DNA for the CDR3: TGTGCCAGAAGCTTGGCAGGAAGGCAGACAGCTACAACTTCCAATTCACCCCTCCACTTT. Translation gives CARSLAGRQTATTSNSPLHF.

The chain couples TRBV19 to TRBJ1-5; D unclear. Trimming pared 3 bases from V and 6 bases from J, leaving 15 bases between. Germline lookup yields CDR1 LNHDA and CDR2 SQIVND (reference sequence). This CDR3 region has 15 residues. The CDR3 nucleotides are TGTGCCAGTAGTATTGGGCCAGTCAGATCTCAGCCCCAGCATTTT. It is translated as CASSIGPVRSQPQHF.

The chain is built from TRBV2 and TRBJ1-1; tentatively, D is TRBD1 (5 bases). In germline, CDR1 is SNHLY, CDR2 FYNNEI. Trimming removed 5 bases at V and 8 bases at J, with 12 bases between. There are 12 residues in the CDR3. The CDR3 DNA is TGTGCCAGCAGTAGGGACTTCCGCGAAGCTTTCTTT. Translation: CASSRDFREAFF.

The chain employs TRBV5-8 and TRBJ2-1; the match to TRBD1 covers 7 bases. Trimming at V came to 4 bases and at J to 5 bases, leaving 9 bases not matched to a gene. From germline, CDR1 is SGHTS and CDR2 YDEGEE. The CDR3 extends over 15 amino acids. Written as DNA, the CDR3 is TGTGCCAGCAGCCTACTTACAGGGGACAACAATGAGCAGTTCTTC. Translated: CASSLLTGDNNEQFF.

The J gene is TRBJ1-5, the V gene TRBV6-5, with 9 bases matching TRBD1. CDR1 and CDR2 from the germline V gene are MNHEY and SVGAGI. V shed 5 bases and J 4 bases; nucleotides not matched to a gene: 6. The CDR3 runs to 15 residues. CDR3 amino acids: CASSRDRVLNQPQHF. The CDR3 region has the DNA TGTGCCAGCAGTAGGGACAGGGTCCTTAATCAGCCCCAGCATTTT.

The chain is built from TRBV5-6 and TRBJ2-3; TRBD1 aligns across 9 bases. The CDR3 runs 15 residues. Trimming at V came to 2 bases and at J to 4 bases, leaving 5 bases not matched to a gene. Germline CDR1 SGHDT, CDR2 YYEEEE. The CDR3, as DNA: TGTGCCAGCAGCTTAACAGGGGGCGAAGCAGATACGCAGTATTTT. Protein: CASSLTGGEADTQYF.

This rearrangement joins TRBV5-1 to TRBJ2-1; the match to TRBD1 covers 9 bases. The CDR3 has 13 amino acids. V lost 4 bases and J lost 6; bases outside the gene matches: 2. CDR1 is SGHRS, CDR2 YFSETQ, per germline. The CDR3 spells CASSRTGVNEQFF. Here the CDR3 DNA reads TGCGCCAGCAGCCGGACAGGGGTCAATGAGCAGTTCTTC.

This clone has a single count. The rearrangement uses TRBV7-9 and TRBJ1-4; 8 bases line up with TRBD1. V was clipped by 5 bases and J by 7 bases; unmatched bases: 15. Germline CDR1 and CDR2: SEHNR and FQNEAQ (reference sequence). There are 17 residues in the CDR3. The CDR3 is CASSQGQGISLGEKLFF. The CDR3 DNA reads as TGTGCCAGCAGCCAAGGACAGGGAATCAGCTTGGGTGAAAAACTGTTTTTT.

This clone was picked up one time. The rearrangement links TRBV11-3 to TRBJ1-1, with D tentatively TRBD1 (5 bases). This CDR3 contains 14 residues. V lost 5 bases and J lost 5, with 15 bases in between. The germline gives CDR1 SGHNT, CDR2 YENEEA. The CDR3 region is CASSRGVVGTEAFF. CDR3 coding DNA: TGTGCCAGCAGCCGGGGGGTTGTAGGGACTGAAGCTTTCTTT.

The V call is TRBV19, the J call TRBJ1-2; TRBD1 is a possible D gene (5 bases). The CDR3 consists of 14 residues. Germline loops: CDR1 LNHDA, CDR2 SQIVND (reference sequence). Trimming removed 6 bases from V and 5 bases from J, with 16 bases in between. The CDR3 sequence is CASSDRASGYGYTF. The DNA of the CDR3 is TGTGCCAGTAGCGACAGAGCGAGTGGGTATGGCTACACCTTC.

The genes are TRBV9 and TRBJ2-1; 9 nucleotides line up with TRBD1. The ends lost 5 bases at V and 0 bases at J; junction bases unmatched: 3. Germline values: CDR1 SGDLS, CDR2 YYNGEE. The CDR3 runs 15 residues. CDR3 bases: TGTGCCAGCAGTGGACAGGGGAACTCCTACAATGAGCAGTTCTTC. Its protein product is CASSGQGNSYNEQFF.